This TCR beta chain was sequenced for a study of HIV-infected children after antiretroviral therapy interruption. Study as a whole: Samples from the continuous-treatment group were taken at weeks 0, 48 and 150.

This clonotype was detected ten times or more. Antigen unknown. A 3' RACE protocol on RNA, with unique molecular identifiers, produced the TCR library. TCRdb called the 3' RACE reads again in MiXCR, with one record for every CDR3 protein. The table has 40,000 or so distinct CDR3 sequences, about 6.5% seen once; the top ten hold just under 1%. General study points: After treatment interruption started, naive CD4+ CDR3 overlap across time points dropped.

Treatment in this sample: PENTA 11 planned treatment interruption arm or continuous ART arm. Participants had taken at least three-drug ART for at least 24 weeks. Germline lookup yields CDR1 MDHEN and CDR2 SYDVKM. CDR3 size: 16 residues. Trimming removed 8 bases at V and 0 bases at J, with 19 bases between. Sample: CD45RA+ CD4+ T cells from PBMCs, pooled from several time points, taken from a donor given antiretroviral therapy, either interrupted or continuous. Described subset: naive CD4+ CD45RA+ CD45RO- T cells. This TCR came from a pool of human donors with HIV. V is TRBV28 and J is TRBJ1-1; D is ambiguous. CDR3: CASLSLFPEVNTEAFF. CDR3 DNA sequence: TGTGCCAGCTTGTCGTTGTTTCCCGAGGTGAACACTGAAGCTTTCTTT.